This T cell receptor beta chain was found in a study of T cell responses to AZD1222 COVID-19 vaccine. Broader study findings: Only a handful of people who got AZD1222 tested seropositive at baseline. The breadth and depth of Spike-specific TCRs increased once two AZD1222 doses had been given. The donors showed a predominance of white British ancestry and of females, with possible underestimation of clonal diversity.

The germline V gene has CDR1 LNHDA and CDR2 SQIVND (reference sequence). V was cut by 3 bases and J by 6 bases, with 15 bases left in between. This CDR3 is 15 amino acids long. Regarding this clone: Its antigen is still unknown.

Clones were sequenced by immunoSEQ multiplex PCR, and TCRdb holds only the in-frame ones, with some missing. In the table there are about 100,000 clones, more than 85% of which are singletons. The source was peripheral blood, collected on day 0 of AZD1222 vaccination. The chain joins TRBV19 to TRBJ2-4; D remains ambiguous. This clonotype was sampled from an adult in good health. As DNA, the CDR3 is TGTGCCAGTAGTATCCCACTGCCTTCCGGAAACATTCAGTACTTC. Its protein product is CASSIPLPSGNIQYF.